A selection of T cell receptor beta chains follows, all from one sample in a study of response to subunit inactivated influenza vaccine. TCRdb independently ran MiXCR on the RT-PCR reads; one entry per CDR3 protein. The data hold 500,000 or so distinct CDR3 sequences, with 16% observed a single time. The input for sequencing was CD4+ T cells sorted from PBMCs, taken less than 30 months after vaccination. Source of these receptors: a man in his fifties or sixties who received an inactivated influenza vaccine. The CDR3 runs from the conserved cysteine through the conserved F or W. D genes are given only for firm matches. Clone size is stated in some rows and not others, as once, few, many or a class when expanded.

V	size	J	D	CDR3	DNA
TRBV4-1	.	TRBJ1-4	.	CASSPLWGRMGEKLFF	TGCGCCAGCAGCCCCCTATGGGGCAGGATGGGCGAAAAACTGTTTTTT
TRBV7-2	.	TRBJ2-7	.	CASTRQVQGSYEQYF	TGTGCCAGCACCAGACAGGTCCAAGGGTCCTACGAGCAGTACTTC
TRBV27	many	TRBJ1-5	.	CASSPLGAYQPQHF	TGTGCCAGCAGTCCTTTAGGGGCCTACCAGCCCCAGCATTTT
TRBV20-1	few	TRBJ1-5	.	CSAREGSSNQPQHF	TGCAGTGCTAGAGAAGGGTCTAGCAATCAGCCCCAGCATTTT
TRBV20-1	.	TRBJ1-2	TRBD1	CSARRQGGDSHGYTF	TGCAGTGCTAGAAGGCAGGGGGGCGATTCTCATGGCTACACCTTC
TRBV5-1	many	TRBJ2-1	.	CASSLDGTSYNEQFF	TGCGCCAGCAGTCTAGATGGGACCTCCTACAATGAGCAGTTCTTC
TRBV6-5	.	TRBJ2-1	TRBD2	CASSSTGTTEFF	TGTGCCAGCAGTTCTACCGGGACTACCGAGTTCTTC
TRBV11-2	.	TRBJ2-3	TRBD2	CASSFLLAGGPADTQYF	TGTGCCAGCAGCTTCCTCCTTGCGGGAGGGCCTGCAGATACGCAGTATTTT
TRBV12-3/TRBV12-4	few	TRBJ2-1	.	CASSLAFGQFF	TGTGCCAGCAGTTTAGCTTTTGGGCAGTTCTTC
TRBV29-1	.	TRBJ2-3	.	CSAVLVSATQYF	TGCAGCGCCGTACTAGTTTCCGCTACGCAGTATTTT
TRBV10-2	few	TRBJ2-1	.	CASSDSRARSYNEQFF	TGCGCCAGCAGTGATTCCAGGGCTCGCTCCTACAATGAGCAGTTCTTC
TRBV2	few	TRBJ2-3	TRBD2	CASSGGIGGADTQYF	TGTGCCAGCAGTGGAGGGATCGGGGGGGCAGATACGCAGTATTTT
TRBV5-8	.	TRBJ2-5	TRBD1	CASSFNRGQGTQYF	TGTGCCAGCAGCTTCAACAGGGGCCAAGGGACCCAGTACTTC
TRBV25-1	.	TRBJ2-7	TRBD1	CASNRGTGSYEQYF	TGTGCCAGCAATCGAGGGACAGGGAGTTACGAGCAGTACTTC
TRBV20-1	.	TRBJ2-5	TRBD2	CSARDLYGVAGGPRVAGPQYF	TGCAGTGCTAGAGATCTCTATGGGGTAGCGGGGGGCCCTAGGGTAGCGGGGCCCCAGTACTTC
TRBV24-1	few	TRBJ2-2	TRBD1	CATRAGTDNTGELFF	TGTGCCACCCGAGCCGGGACAGACAACACCGGGGAGCTGTTTTTT
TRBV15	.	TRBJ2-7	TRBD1	CATSSNRGKVYEQYF	TGTGCCACCAGCAGCAACAGGGGGAAGGTCTACGAGCAGTACTTC
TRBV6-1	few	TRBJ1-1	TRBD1	CASSVPGQGGEAFF	TGTGCCAGCAGCGTACCCGGACAGGGAGGGGAGGCTTTCTTT
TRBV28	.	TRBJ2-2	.	CASSSTWTDSGPSNTGELFF	TGTGCCAGCAGTTCTACCTGGACAGACAGCGGCCCCTCGAACACCGGGGAGCTGTTTTTT
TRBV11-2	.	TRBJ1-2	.	CASSLDSGYGYTF	TGTGCCAGCAGCTTAGATTCCGGTTATGGCTACACCTTC
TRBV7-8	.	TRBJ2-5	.	CASSLGPALETQYF	TGTGCCAGCAGCTTAGGACCAGCTCTAGAGACCCAGTACTTC
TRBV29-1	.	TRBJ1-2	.	CSGQQASGYTF	TGCAGCGGTCAACAGGCAAGCGGCTACACCTTC
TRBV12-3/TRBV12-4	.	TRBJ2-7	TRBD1	CASSLGQGVSYF	TGTGCCAGCAGTTTAGGACAGGGGGTCTCGTACTTC
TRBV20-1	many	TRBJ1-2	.	CSARDSTAFNYGYTF	TGCAGTGCTAGAGATAGTACAGCTTTTAACTATGGCTACACCTTC
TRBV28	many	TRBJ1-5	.	CASSRVGYQPQHF	TGTGCCAGCAGTCGGGTAGGCTATCAGCCCCAGCATTTT
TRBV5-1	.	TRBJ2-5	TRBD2	CASSLGFGSPVASGRKETQYF	TGCGCCAGCAGCTTAGGATTCGGCAGCCCCGTGGCTAGCGGGAGAAAAGAGACCCAGTACTTC
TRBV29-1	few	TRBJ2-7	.	CSVRDGTYEQYF	TGCAGCGTTCGGGACGGAACCTACGAGCAGTACTTC
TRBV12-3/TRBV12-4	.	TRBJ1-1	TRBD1	CASTAQGTTEAFF	TGTGCCAGCACCGCACAGGGGACCACTGAAGCTTTCTTT
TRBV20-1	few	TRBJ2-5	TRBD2	CSTISRTSGGETQYF	TGCAGTACTATCTCGAGGACTAGCGGGGGAGAGACCCAGTACTTC
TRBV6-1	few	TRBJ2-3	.	CASTPADPWADTQYF	TGTGCCAGCACCCCGGCCGACCCCTGGGCGGATACGCAGTATTTT
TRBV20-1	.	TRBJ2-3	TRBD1	CSAERTGSTDTQYF	TGCAGTGCTGAAAGGACAGGGAGCACAGATACGCAGTATTTT
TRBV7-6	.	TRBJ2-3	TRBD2	CASSLVNPFLAGGACTDTQYF	TGTGCCAGCAGCTTAGTTAACCCTTTCCTAGCGGGAGGAGCTTGCACAGATACGCAGTATTTT
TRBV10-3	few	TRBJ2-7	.	CAISVGISSYEQYF	TGTGCCATCAGTGTTGGGATTAGCTCCTACGAGCAGTACTTC
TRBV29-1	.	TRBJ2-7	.	CSVLVTAYEQYF	TGCAGCGTTTTGGTGACAGCCTACGAGCAGTACTTC
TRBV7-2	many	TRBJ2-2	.	CASSLTLTRIGGELFF	TGTGCCAGCAGCTTAACGCTCACAAGGATTGGCGGGGAGCTGTTTTTT
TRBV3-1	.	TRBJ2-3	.	CASSREGFSANTDTQYF	TGTGCCAGCAGCCGGGAAGGCTTCTCGGCGAACACAGATACGCAGTATTTT
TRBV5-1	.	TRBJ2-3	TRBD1	CASVEPGQATLYTDTQYF	TGCGCGAGTGTAGAACCGGGACAGGCGACCCTATACACAGATACGCAGTATTTT
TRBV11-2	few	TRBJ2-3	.	CATSPNAGHTDTQYF	TGTGCCACCAGTCCCAACGCGGGACACACAGATACGCAGTATTTT
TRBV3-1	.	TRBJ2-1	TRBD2	CASSPPGELAIF	TGTGCCAGCAGCCCCCCTGGCGAACTAGCGATCTTC
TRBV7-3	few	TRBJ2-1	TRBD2	CASSLGGRTNEQFF	TGTGCCAGCAGCTTAGGCGGGAGAACGAATGAGCAGTTCTTC
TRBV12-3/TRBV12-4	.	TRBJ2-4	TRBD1	CASSPRGQGPKNIQYF	TGTGCCAGCAGTCCTAGGGGACAGGGCCCCAAAAACATTCAGTACTTC
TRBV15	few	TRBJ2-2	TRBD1	CATRMTGFGTGELFF	TGTGCCACCAGGATGACAGGGTTTGGCACCGGGGAGCTGTTTTTT
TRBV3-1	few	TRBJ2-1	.	CAVRGPRDEQFF	TGTGCCGTGAGAGGTCCGAGGGATGAGCAGTTCTTC
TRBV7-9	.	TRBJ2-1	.	CASSPAFDEQFF	TGTGCCAGCAGCCCCGCTTTTGATGAGCAGTTCTTC
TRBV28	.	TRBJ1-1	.	CASSFRHKNTEAFF	TGTGCCAGCAGTTTTAGACACAAGAACACTGAAGCTTTCTTT
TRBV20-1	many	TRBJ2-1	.	CSARRRDTHEQFF	TGCAGTGCTAGACGCCGGGACACCCATGAGCAGTTCTTC
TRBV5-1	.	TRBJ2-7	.	CASSTPGGVYEQYF	TGCGCCAGCTCGACGCCCGGGGGAGTCTACGAGCAGTACTTC
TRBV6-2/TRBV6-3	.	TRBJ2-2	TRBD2	CASKTSGVANTGELFF	TGTGCCAGCAAGACTAGCGGCGTCGCGAACACCGGGGAGCTGTTTTTT
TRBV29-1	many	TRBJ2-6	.	CSVVYFQGSGANVLTF	TGCAGCGTTGTTTATTTCCAGGGTTCTGGGGCCAACGTCCTGACTTTC
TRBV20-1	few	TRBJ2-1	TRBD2	CSARAAGGRYNEQFF	TGCAGTGCTAGAGCAGCGGGGGGGCGTTACAATGAGCAGTTCTTC
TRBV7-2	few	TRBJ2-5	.	CASSLWPGETQYF	TGTGCCAGCAGCTTATGGCCGGGGGAGACCCAGTACTTC